This TCR beta chain was found in a study of blood T cell repertoires in COVID-19. Study in general: From the United States, Italy and Spain came samples of acute and convalescent COVID-19. Sources were T cells, B-cell-depleted T cells, or PBMCs; the material itself was cDNA or gDNA.

Authors' data handling: Quantification of nucleated cells was approximated via reference gene primer amplification. Produced via immunoSEQ multiplex PCR; TCRdb's table is partial and in-frame only. D and trimming were read from the DNA, whereas the V and J calls and clone size are those reported in that table. The sample shows 90,000 to 140,000 clones, roughly 85% of them seen only once. This TCR derives from a man in his fifties with acute or convalescent COVID-19. Sequences were obtained from peripheral blood.

Written as DNA, the CDR3 is TGCGCCAGCAGCCGGGGGACAGGGGAAGGGGCTTTCTTT. It specifies CASSRGTGEGAFF. The chain links TRBV4-1 to TRBJ1-1, with 10 positions matching TRBD1. Germline V CDR1 and CDR2: MGHRA, YSYEKL. Trimming at V came to 4 bases and at J to 11 bases, leaving 7 bases not matched to a gene. The CDR3 has 13 residues.